Listed below are T cell receptor beta chains from one sample, sequenced in a study of STAT5B mutations in CD4+ large granular lymphocyte leukemia. Some clones are missing from TCRdb's copy, which holds only in-frame ones; the method was immunoSEQ multiplex PCR. The sample gives tens of thousands of clones, around 70% of which show up once; 0.4% to 0.45% is in the top ten. The sample was CD4+ T cells from blood buffy coats. All receptors derive from a human donor in good health. CDR3s include the opening cysteine and the closing phenylalanine or tryptophan.

V gene | CDR3 protein
TRBV4-1 | CASSQGNQGLSGANVLTF
TRBV29-1 | CSAVPGNTEAFF
TRBV21-1 | CASSKGLEPQHF
TRBV7-8 | CASSLRDNPGLLNEQFF
TRBV5-1 | CASSLKDTQYF
TRBV25-1 | CATAAAGGTDTQYF
TRBV6-6 | CASSYRVAGGRETQYF
TRBV28 | CASTSQGTYEQYF
TRBV27 | CASSYAGGLQETQYF
TRBV2 | CASSEFRDRGLETQYF
TRBV7-9 | CASSSGDGENEKLFF
TRBV7-2 | CASSLKENEKLFF
TRBV19 | CASTNEASYGYTF
TRBV6-5 | CASGGGALTGELFF
TRBV2 | CASTWRGVLTDTQYF
TRBV5-1 | CASSSRGELAGGLDGTGELFF
TRBV27 | CASSLDGGYEQCF
TRBV9 | CASSVDLAGGPGETQYF
TRBV11-3 | CASSLGLAGGYNEQFF
TRBV7-3 | CASSGEGGVGYTF
TRBV5-1 | CASSPAEWGTQYF
TRBV19 | CASRSGQANEKLFF
TRBV6-4 | CASSDQGGDSPLHF
TRBV4-2 | CASSPEGNGGYTF
TRBV6-5 | CASTTDREAGYTF
TRBV29-1 | CSVGVVVSGMGTQYF
TRBV18 | CASSQNIQGRASPLHF
TRBV14 | CASSQAGSREQYF
TRBV28 | CASSFDRGLGYTF
TRBV6-5 | CASSSRTGGPGELFF
TRBV6-1 | CASSEFRHGTKGDIQYF
TRBV29-1 | CSVVSGTSPNSRILTF
TRBV5-6 | CASSPRTGRETQYF
TRBV5-1 | CASRRGSQADTQYF
TRBV30 | CAWSVVWGTEAFF
TRBV11-2 | CASSSLGQNNSPLHF
TRBV12-5 | CASGFGAGQGNEQFF
TRBV6-5 | CASSYSDRVGTEAFF
TRBV6-5 | CASSPGTAQETQYF
TRBV10-3 | CAISEDRGYASNIQYF
TRBV11-2 | CASSLQQGILYEQYF
TRBV29-1 | CSVEDPGLGYTF
TRBV19 | CASSIPGVSEKLFF
TRBV28 | CASSLVDFSYEQYF
TRBV7-2 | CASSSPIGWGAFF
TRBV19 | CASTSQKGSGQYF
TRBV5-1 | CASQSGSLNSPLHF
TRBV19 | CASSSGAQTDEQYF
TRBV18 | CASSPRDRYQPQHF
TRBV18 | CASSPGHEQYF
TRBV6-5 | CASSSRTGVSRTEAFF
TRBV9 | CASSVRDAEGYTF
TRBV5-1 | CASSTPSPGNTGELFF
TRBV7-3 | CASSLRGGGHEQYF
TRBV6-1 | CASSKLQGGHGYTF
TRBV2 | CASSVERGPTDTQYF
TRBV28 | CASAGQGSSGANVLTF
TRBV10-3 | CAISELTGASPLHF
TRBV19 | CASSMGKGSDTQYF
TRBV6-5 | CASSPRGQATYEQYF